This TCR beta chain was sequenced for a study of T cell changes during pregnancy in multiple sclerosis. Using immunoSEQ multiplex PCR, the repertoire was profiled, and TCRdb retains in-frame clones only, with some absent. The repertoire consists of 34,000 or so clones, with roughly 88% occurring once and the leading ten covering 4% to 5.5%. Germline V lookup: CDR1 MGHRA, CDR2 YSYEKL. The CDR3 has 14 residues. Trimming took off 0 bases at V and 4 bases at J, with 9 bases between the two ends. The sequenced sample was peripheral blood, obtained in the second trimester of pregnancy. The clonotype comes from a female donor in good health, enrolled as a control in a pregnancy study. This chain links TRBV4-1 with TRBJ1-1; maybe TRBD1 (6 bases). The CDR3 coding sequence is TGCGCCAGCAGCCAAGATGGGGGCCCCACTGAAGCTTTCTTT. It yields the protein CASSQDGGPTEAFF.